Listed below are T cell receptor beta chains from one sample, sequenced in a study of cytomegalovirus exposure and HLA in healthy donors. TCRdb's copy holds only in-frame clones and misses some; the assay was immunoSEQ multiplex PCR. The repertoire includes around 170,000 clones, around four fifths of them detected once, and about 0.78% sits in the top ten. Sequencing input: PBMCs. These receptors were obtained from a woman under 30 in good health and CMV-seronegative. CDR3s include the opening cysteine and the closing phenylalanine or tryptophan. The order of the fields is V gene, clone size, CDR3 length, CDR3 protein. Only part of the rows carry a size: once, few, many, or a class if the clone is expanded.

V gene: TRBV27; clone size: NA; CDR3 length: 16; CDR3 protein: CASSHSQGAQVNGYTF
V gene: TRBV7-2; clone size: once; CDR3 length: 16; CDR3 protein: CASSLVREGSNQPQHF
V gene: TRBV7-2; clone size: NA; CDR3 length: 15; CDR3 protein: CASSLVGTGIYEQYF
V gene: TRBV19; clone size: NA; CDR3 length: 13; CDR3 protein: CASSIGQGNEQFF
V gene: TRBV6-1; clone size: medium-sized; CDR3 length: 13; CDR3 protein: CASIGDIGNTIYF
V gene: TRBV7-8; clone size: NA; CDR3 length: 15; CDR3 protein: CASSLGGRLNTEAFF
V gene: TRBV14; clone size: NA; CDR3 length: 17; CDR3 protein: CASSQESWLAGTGELFF
V gene: TRBV7-2; clone size: NA; CDR3 length: 16; CDR3 protein: CASSLVIAGGQNEQFF
V gene: TRBV28; clone size: NA; CDR3 length: 16; CDR3 protein: CASSLIAGGRYNEQFF
V gene: TRBV7-9; clone size: NA; CDR3 length: 11; CDR3 protein: CASSAGTMAFF
V gene: TRBV19; clone size: few; CDR3 length: 13; CDR3 protein: CASTGQGIYGYTF
V gene: TRBV19; clone size: NA; CDR3 length: 15; CDR3 protein: CASSMDSSSGNTIYF
V gene: TRBV2; clone size: once; CDR3 length: 14; CDR3 protein: CASSEQGQGNTIYF
V gene: TRBV14; clone size: NA; CDR3 length: 13; CDR3 protein: CASSQSLAGEQYF
V gene: TRBV5-1; clone size: NA; CDR3 length: 12; CDR3 protein: CASSLALEDQYF
V gene: TRBV5-1; clone size: NA; CDR3 length: 16; CDR3 protein: CASSTGTGGLHNEQFF
V gene: TRBV5-4; clone size: once; CDR3 length: 15; CDR3 protein: CASSPGGTNPGELFF
V gene: TRBV15; clone size: NA; CDR3 length: 17; CDR3 protein: CATSRKRGGPNTGELFF
V gene: TRBV7-9; clone size: NA; CDR3 length: 14; CDR3 protein: CASSLARVNTEAFF
V gene: TRBV9; clone size: few; CDR3 length: 14; CDR3 protein: CASSVGSGANEQYF
V gene: TRBV2; clone size: NA; CDR3 length: 13; CDR3 protein: CAGRQGADYGYTF
V gene: TRBV18; clone size: NA; CDR3 length: 15; CDR3 protein: CASSPGGYGTGELFF
V gene: TRBV6-1; clone size: NA; CDR3 length: 15; CDR3 protein: CASSELVSGGETQYF
V gene: TRBV27; clone size: NA; CDR3 length: 15; CDR3 protein: CASRPTGVGGEKLFF
V gene: TRBV27; clone size: NA; CDR3 length: 14; CDR3 protein: CASSLLPNTGELFF
V gene: TRBV19; clone size: NA; CDR3 length: 14; CDR3 protein: CASSSSSGGTEQFF
V gene: TRBV11-1; clone size: once; CDR3 length: 15; CDR3 protein: CASSLDVRGTDTQYF